This T cell receptor beta chain was sequenced in a study of T cell responses to AZD1222 COVID-19 vaccine. Study-level results: The study identified only six AZD1222 recipients as seropositive at baseline. Clonal diversity may have been underestimated, and the donors were mostly white British, with more females than males. Spike was spanned by vaccine-associated CD4 TCRs, which were dominant at 160-218 and 743-854. Repertoires were collected only later (after the peak T cell response had occurred).

V lost 7 bases, J lost 2 bases, and 11 bases lay in between. The CDR3 has 14 residues. Germline V gene lookup returns CDR1 LNHDA and CDR2 SQIVND (reference sequence). Clones were read by immunoSEQ multiplex PCR, and TCRdb kept only the in-frame ones, dropping some. Of 120,000 or so clones in the sample, roughly 84% are singletons; the top ten hold about 26%. This clone was counted a few times. Its target is unknown. This sample comprised peripheral blood, obtained 28 days after the second AZD1222 dose. The chain joins TRBV19 to TRBJ2-2; D might be TRBD1 (5 bases). The sequence was obtained from an adult who received the AZD1222 COVID-19 vaccine. The chain's CDR3 is CASIRTPNTGELFF. CDR3 nucleotides: TGTGCCAGTATCCGGACACCCAACACCGGGGAGCTGTTTTTT.